The next 30 T cell receptor beta chains were all read from a single sample in a study of shared clonotypes between healthy human individuals. Clones were read by immunoSEQ multiplex PCR, and TCRdb kept only the in-frame ones, dropping some. The data contain 850,000 to 1,100,000 clones, approximately 77% of them singletons. The sample was memory CD4+ T cells from PBMCs. Subset in this sample: CD45RA-negative fraction. The receptors were gathered from a man younger than 30 in good health. Some clones in this sample may be carry-over from other donors' samples.

J is TRBJ1-4 and V is TRBV5-1; tentative D call: TRBD1 (5 bases). Trimming cost V 0 bases and J 7 bases, with 19 bases left between them. CDR1 and CDR2 from the germline V gene are SGHRS and YFSETQ. The CDR3 covers 17 residues. The chain's CDR3 is CASSLAVGQGAPEKLFF. The CDR3 region has the DNA TGCGCCAGCAGCTTGGCCGTAGGCCAGGGAGCCCCTGAAAAACTGTTTTTT.

As concerns this clone: A far larger clone is just one base off, so this is likely a read error. V usage is TRBV4-3 and J usage is TRBJ2-3, with D possibly being TRBD1 (6 bases). Deletions cut 4 bases from V and 2 bases from J, with 13 bases between. The CDR3 runs to 15 residues. The germline V gene encodes CDR1 LGHNA and CDR2 YSLEER. The DNA for the CDR3 is TGCGCCAGCAGCCCTAGACAGGTATACACAGATACGCAGTATTTT. Its protein is CASSPRQVYTDTQYF.

The chain uses TRBV6-6 and TRBJ1-1; 7 bases align to TRBD1. CDR3 length: 16 amino acids. Germline V lookup: CDR1 MNHNY, CDR2 SVGAGI (reference sequence). With V trimmed by 6 bases and J by 5 bases, 15 bases remained unmatched. The CDR3 coding sequence is TGTGCCAGCAGCACGGCTGCAGGGGGTAGATGGACTGAAGCTTTCTTT. The encoded protein is CASSTAAGGRWTEAFF.

The rearrangement links TRBV5-4 to TRBJ2-7; TRBD2 matches 7 bases. Germline-derived CDR1 and CDR2 are SGHNT and YYREEE (reference sequence). The CDR3 sequence is 14 residues long. The ends lost 4 bases at V and 3 bases at J; junction bases unmatched: 7. This CDR3 is CASSTGAGDYEQYF. CDR3 bases: TGTGCCAGCAGCACCGGGGCGGGAGACTACGAGCAGTACTTC.

This clone was detected only once. V is TRBV7-2 and J is TRBJ2-5, with 7 positions matching TRBD2. Germline V gene data show CDR1 as SGHTA and CDR2 as FQGNSA. The CDR3 is 16 amino acids. V shed 6 bases, J shed 3 bases, and the junction held 13 bases outside the gene matches. The CDR3 sequence: CASSPGGLATKETQYF. DNA for the CDR3: TGTGCCAGCAGTCCGGGGGGACTCGCGACAAAAGAGACCCAGTACTTC.

Note on this clone: This sample includes further DNA sequences coding for the same CDR3. V gene TRBV29-1 combines with J gene TRBJ2-5, with D possibly matching TRBD2 (6 bases). The CDR3 loop spans 12 amino acids. V shed 2 bases and J shed 4 bases, with 8 bases lying between them. The germline gives CDR1 SQVTM, CDR2 ANQGSEA. The CDR3 loop reads CSVEKGGETQYF. The CDR3 nucleotides are TGCAGCGTTGAAAAGGGAGGAGAGACCCAGTACTTC.

The V call is TRBV11-2, the J call TRBJ2-5; D might be TRBD2 (5 bases). The CDR3 runs to 15 residues. The V gene lost 1 base and the J gene lost 1 base, with 10 bases spanning the gap. Per germline, CDR1 SGHAT and CDR2 FQNNGV. The CDR3 here is CASSLVYGIQETQYF. CDR3 in DNA: TGTGCCAGCAGCTTAGTGTACGGGATCCAAGAGACCCAGTACTTC.

This chain's CDR3 is CASIEGQGQGSYEQYF. CDR3 sequence (DNA): TGTGCCAGCATCGAGGGGCAAGGACAGGGATCCTACGAGCAGTACTTC. The V call is TRBV2, the J call TRBJ2-7; 8 nucleotides match TRBD1. V gave up 7 bases and J gave up 1 base; unmatched junction bases: 12. CDR3 length: 16 residues. Germline V gene data show CDR1 as SNHLY and CDR2 as FYNNEI.

About this clone: A clone one base away is much larger, so this may be a read error. This sample also contains other DNA sequences that code for the same CDR3. The J gene is TRBJ2-1, the V gene TRBV5-8; TRBD2 matches 14 bases. Trimming took 4 bases from V and 7 from J; bases not matched to a gene: 4. CDR3 size: 15 residues. Per the germline V gene, CDR1 is SGHTS and CDR2 is YDEGEE. The CDR3 DNA reads TGTGCCAGCAGCCTGGGACTAGCGGGAGTGAATGAGCAGTTCTTC. This codes for CASSLGLAGVNEQFF.

The chain recombines TRBV4-3 with TRBJ2-6; D remains ambiguous. Deletions cut 5 bases from V and 4 bases from J, with 9 bases between. The CDR3 covers 14 residues. Germline assignment: CDR1 LGHNA and CDR2 YSLEER. In DNA form, the CDR3 reads TGCGCCAGCAGCATTTCCGGGGGGGCCAACGTCCTGACTTTC. It encodes CASSISGGANVLTF.

The rearrangement joins TRBV11-2 to TRBJ2-3; no clear D. V dropped 3 bases and J dropped 3 bases, with 7 bases sitting between them. The germline V gene encodes CDR1 SGHAT and CDR2 FQNNGV. The CDR3 length is 13 residues. The CDR3 bases are TGTGCCAGCAGCTTCGCTAGAACAGATACGCAGTATTTT. It is translated as CASSFARTDTQYF.

The chain links TRBV6-1 to TRBJ2-7, with D maybe TRBD1 (5 bases). Trimming shortened V by 5 bases and J by 5 bases, and 13 bases separated the two germline ends. Germline lookup yields CDR1 MNHNS and CDR2 SASEGT. The CDR3 runs 13 residues. In DNA form, the CDR3 reads TGTGCCAGCAGTCGACCCGCCAGGGACGAGCAGTACTTC. This translates into CASSRPARDEQYF.

The chain employs TRBV7-2 and TRBJ1-2, with 7 bases aligning to TRBD1. Germline V gene lookup returns CDR1 SGHTA and CDR2 FQGNSA. Trimming at V came to 3 bases and at J to 4 bases, leaving 5 bases not matched to a gene. The CDR3 loop spans 14 amino acids. CDR3 protein: CASSFYAGGYGYTF. The CDR3 nucleotides read TGTGCCAGCAGCTTTTATGCAGGGGGCTATGGCTACACCTTC.

V and J are TRBV6-4 and TRBJ2-1, with unresolved D. The CDR3 sequence is 16 residues long. The germline V gene encodes CDR1 MRHNA and CDR2 SNTAGT. V gave up 0 bases and J gave up 0 bases, with 9 bases separating them. The CDR3 DNA follows: TGTGCCAGCAGTGACTCGGAGCGCTTCTCCTACAATGAGCAGTTCTTC. It codes for CASSDSERFSYNEQFF.

The chain recombines TRBV29-1 with TRBJ1-2, with 10 bases fitting TRBD1. Germline V lookup: CDR1 SQVTM, CDR2 ANQGSEA. V gave up 4 bases and J gave up 3 bases; unmatched junction bases: 2. The CDR3 sequence is 13 residues long. DNA of the CDR3: TGCAGCGTTGTGACAGGGGGCGACTATGGCTACACCTTC. This codes for CSVVTGGDYGYTF.

A remark on this clone: Possible read error: a much larger clone is one base away. This sample also contains other DNA sequences that code for the same CDR3. V and J are TRBV7-2 and TRBJ2-7, with 12 bases that match TRBD2. This CDR3 is built from 15 residues. Per the germline V gene, CDR1 is SGHTA and CDR2 is FQGNSA. The V and J ends lost 4 bases and 2 bases, in that order; junction bases with no gene match: 3. The CDR3 protein is CASSSTSGRTYEQYF. The CDR3 region has the DNA TGTGCCAGCAGCTCCACTAGCGGGAGGACCTACGAGCAGTACTTC.

This clone showed up just a few times. The V and J genes are TRBV19 and TRBJ1-1; D perhaps matches TRBD1 (6 bases). The ends were cut back, 3 bases at V and 5 bases at J, with 10 bases in the middle. CDR3 length equals 13 residues. Per the germline V gene, CDR1 is LNHDA and CDR2 is SQIVND (reference sequence). The CDR3 protein is CASSIQGSTEAFF. DNA for the CDR3: TGTGCCAGTAGTATCCAGGGGTCGACTGAAGCTTTCTTT.

This rearrangement joins TRBV5-1 to TRBJ2-3, with 10 positions matching TRBD1. Germline V lookup: CDR1 SGHRS, CDR2 YFSETQ. V lost 1 base to trimming and J lost 6 bases; unmatched junction nucleotides: 5. This CDR3 has 15 residues. The CDR3 protein is CASSLQTGGVDTQYF. For the CDR3, the DNA is TGCGCCAGCAGCTTGCAGACAGGGGGCGTCGATACGCAGTATTTT. Combining the CDR3 with reference TRBV5-1 and TRBJ2-3 gives the whole variable domain KAGVTQTPRYLIKTRGQQVTLSCSPISGHRSVSWYQQTPGQGLQFLFEYFSETQRNKGNFPGRFSGRQFSNSRSEMNVSTLELGDSALYLCASSLQTGGVDTQYFGPGTRLTVL.

A single count supports this clone. The J gene is TRBJ1-5, the V gene TRBV23-1; D perhaps matches TRBD1 (5 bases). TRBV23-1 is flagged as an ORF with uncertain function. The CDR3 totals 16 residues. V lost 4 bases and J lost 7, with 20 bases in between. CDR3 amino acids: CASSRPLRGPGQPQHF. The CDR3 DNA reads TGCGCCAGCAGTCGCCCCCTGCGGGGCCCCGGGCAGCCCCAGCATTTT.

J is TRBJ2-1 and V is TRBV7-3; D is perhaps TRBD1 or TRBD2 (7 bases each). CDR1 and CDR2 (germline): SGHTA, FQGTGA. V lost 5 bases and J lost 5, with 19 bases in between. The CDR3 totals 16 residues. The CDR3 protein is CASSPRGGGPNNEQFF. CDR3 sequence (DNA): TGTGCCAGCAGCCCCCGGGGAGGGGGCCCAAACAATGAGCAGTTCTTC.

This clone was observed a few times. The chain uses TRBV7-9 and TRBJ1-4; 9 positions match TRBD1. This CDR3 is built from 16 residues. Trimming took 4 bases from V and 3 from J; bases not matched to a gene: 6. Germline V gives CDR1 SEHNR, CDR2 FQNEAQ (reference sequence). As DNA, the CDR3 is TGTGCCAGCAGCTCAATCCGGGACAGGGCTAATGAAAAACTGTTTTTT. Encoded protein: CASSSIRDRANEKLFF. The full variable domain, in which reference TRBV7-9 and TRBJ1-4 provide the parts outside the CDR3, is DTGVSQNPRHKITKRGQNVTFRCDPISEHNRLYWYRQTLGQGPEFLTYFQNEAQLEKSRLLSDRFSAERPKGSFSTLEIQRTEQGDSAMYLCASSSIRDRANEKLFFGSGTQLSVL.

V gene TRBV4-1 combines with J gene TRBJ2-5; maybe TRBD2 (6 bases). The CDR3 covers 15 residues. The V gene's germline CDR1 is MGHRA and CDR2 YSYEKL. The V end was cut by 2 bases, the J end by 3 bases, with 13 bases between. CDR3: CASSQTPRREETQYF. The CDR3 nucleotides are TGCGCCAGCAGCCAAACCCCGCGGAGGGAAGAGACCCAGTACTTC.

This chain uses TRBV7-3 with TRBJ1-1; a possible D gene is TRBD1 (5 bases). CDR3 size: 16 residues. V dropped 5 bases and J dropped 0 bases, with 16 bases sitting between them. From germline, CDR1 is SGHTA and CDR2 FQGTGA. The CDR3 protein is CASSPDGAALNTEAFF. The CDR3 coding sequence is TGTGCCAGCAGCCCCGACGGGGCAGCCCTGAACACTGAAGCTTTCTTT.

The chain is built from TRBV27 and TRBJ1-2; 9 nucleotides line up with TRBD1. Trimming took 5 bases from V and 4 from J; bases not matched to a gene: 8. The CDR3 extends over 15 amino acids. Germline assignment: CDR1 MNHEY and CDR2 SMNVEV (reference sequence). CDR3 sequence (DNA): TGTGCCAGCAGTGATCGACAGGGGGGATCCTATGGCTACACCTTC. As protein: CASSDRQGGSYGYTF.

This rearrangement joins TRBV5-4 to TRBJ2-7; D ambiguous. V gave up 0 bases and J gave up 4 bases, with 11 bases separating them. The CDR3 is 14 residues long. Germline V gene data show CDR1 as SGHNT and CDR2 as YYREEE (reference sequence). Written as DNA, the CDR3 is TGTGCCAGCAGCTTGGAGGTGGCGAATTACGAGCAGTACTTC. Translating gives CASSLEVANYEQYF.

This chain uses TRBV28 with TRBJ1-5; a possible D gene is TRBD1 (5 bases). The V and J ends lost 7 bases and 0 bases respectively, with 19 bases between them. This CDR3 is built from 17 residues. The germline V gene encodes CDR1 MDHEN and CDR2 SYDVKM. DNA of the CDR3: TGTGCCAGCATCTCCATATCGGTAGGGACTAGCAATCAGCCCCAGCATTTT. The encoded protein is CASISISVGTSNQPQHF.

For this clone: Germline is not matched at one junction end, which may reflect a read error. Other DNA sequences within the sample encode an identical CDR3. V usage is TRBV5-1 and J usage is TRBJ2-7, with a tentative D call TRBD1 (6 bases). Germline CDR1 is SGHRS and CDR2 is YFSETQ. The CDR3 is 11 residues long. The CDR3 nucleotides read TGCGCCAGCAGCTATGACCGGGACATCAACTTC. Translating gives CASSYDRDINF.

The chain is built from TRBV7-3 and TRBJ2-2; D unclear. With 5 bases removed from V and 3 bases from J, the gap between germline ends came to 7 bases. Germline-derived CDR1 and CDR2 are SGHTA and FQGTGA. The CDR3 spans 13 residues. The CDR3 here is CASSRSHTGELFF. CDR3 bases: TGTGCCAGCAGCCGTTCCCACACCGGGGAGCTGTTTTTT.

The chain combines TRBV14 with TRBJ2-4; D not resolved. The CDR3 has 13 amino acids. The germline gives CDR1 SGHDN, CDR2 FVKESK. Trimming took off 4 bases at V and 7 bases at J, with 11 bases between the two ends. CDR3 sequence (DNA): TGTGCCAGCAGCCCTTCGGCGGCGAACATTCAGTACTTC. Translated: CASSPSAANIQYF. The variable domain in full, with the rest retrieved from reference TRBV14 and TRBJ2-4, is EAGVTQFPSHSVIEKGQTVTLRCDPISGHDNLYWYRRVMGKEIKFLLHFVKESKQDESGMPNNRFLAERTGGTYSTLKVQPAELEDSGVYFCASSPSAANIQYFGAGTRLSVL.

The rearrangement uses TRBV28 and TRBJ2-2; D ambiguous. The CDR3 sequence is 13 residues long. V was clipped by 4 bases and J by 5 bases, with 8 bases between them. Germline V gene data show CDR1 as MDHEN and CDR2 as SYDVKM. This CDR3 is CASSWKRTGELFF. The CDR3 region has the DNA TGTGCCAGCAGTTGGAAACGTACCGGGGAGCTGTTTTTT. The whole variable domain, filled in from reference TRBV28 and TRBJ2-2, reads DVKVTQSSRYLVKRTGEKVFLECVQDMDHENMFWYRQDPGLGLRLIYFSYDVKMKEKGDIPEGYSVSREKKERFSLILESASTNQTSMYLCASSWKRTGELFFGEGSRLTVL.